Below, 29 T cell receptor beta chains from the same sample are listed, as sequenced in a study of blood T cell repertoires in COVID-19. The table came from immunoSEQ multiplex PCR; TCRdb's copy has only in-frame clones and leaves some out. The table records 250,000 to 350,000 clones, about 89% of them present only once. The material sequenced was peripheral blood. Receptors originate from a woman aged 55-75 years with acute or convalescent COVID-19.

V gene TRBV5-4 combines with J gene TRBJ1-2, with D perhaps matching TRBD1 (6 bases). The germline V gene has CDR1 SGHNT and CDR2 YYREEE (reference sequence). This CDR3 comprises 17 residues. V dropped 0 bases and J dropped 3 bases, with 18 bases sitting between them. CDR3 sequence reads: CASSLGTVDIYDYGYTF. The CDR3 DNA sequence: TGTGCCAGCAGCTTGGGGACAGTGGACATTTACGACTATGGCTACACCTTC.

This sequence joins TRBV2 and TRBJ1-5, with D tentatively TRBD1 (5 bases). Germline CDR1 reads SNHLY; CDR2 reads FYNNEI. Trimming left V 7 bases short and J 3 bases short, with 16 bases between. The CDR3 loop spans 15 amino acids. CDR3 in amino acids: CASKVGGTANQPQHF. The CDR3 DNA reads TGTGCCAGCAAGGTTGGAGGGACGGCCAATCAGCCCCAGCATTTT.

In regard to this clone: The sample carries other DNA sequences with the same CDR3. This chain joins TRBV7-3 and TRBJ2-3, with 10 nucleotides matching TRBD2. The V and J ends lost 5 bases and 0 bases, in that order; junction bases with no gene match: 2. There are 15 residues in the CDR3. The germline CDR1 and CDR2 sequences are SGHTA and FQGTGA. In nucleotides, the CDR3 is TGTGCCAGCAGCCGAGCGGGGGGGAGCACAGATACGCAGTATTTT. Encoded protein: CASSRAGGSTDTQYF.

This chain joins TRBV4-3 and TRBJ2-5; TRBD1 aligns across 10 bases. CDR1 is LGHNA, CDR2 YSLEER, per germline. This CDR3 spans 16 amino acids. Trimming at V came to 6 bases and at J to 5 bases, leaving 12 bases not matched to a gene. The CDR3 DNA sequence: TGCGCCAGCAGTTACTTTGGGACAGGGGAAGGGGAGACCCAGTACTTC. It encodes CASSYFGTGEGETQYF.

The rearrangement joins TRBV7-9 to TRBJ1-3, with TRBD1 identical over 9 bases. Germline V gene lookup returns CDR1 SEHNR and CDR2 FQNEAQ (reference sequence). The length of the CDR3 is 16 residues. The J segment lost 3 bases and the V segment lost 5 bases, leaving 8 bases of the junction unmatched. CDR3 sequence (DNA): TGTGCCAGCAGCGTGGGACAGGGAGTAAGTGGAAACACCATATATTTT. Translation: CASSVGQGVSGNTIYF.

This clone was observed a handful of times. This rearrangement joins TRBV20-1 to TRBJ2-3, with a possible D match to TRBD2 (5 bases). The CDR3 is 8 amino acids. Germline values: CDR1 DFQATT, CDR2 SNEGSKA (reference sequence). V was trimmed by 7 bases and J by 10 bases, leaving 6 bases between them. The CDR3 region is CSGGAQYF. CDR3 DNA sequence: TGCAGTGGGGGAGCGCAGTATTTT.

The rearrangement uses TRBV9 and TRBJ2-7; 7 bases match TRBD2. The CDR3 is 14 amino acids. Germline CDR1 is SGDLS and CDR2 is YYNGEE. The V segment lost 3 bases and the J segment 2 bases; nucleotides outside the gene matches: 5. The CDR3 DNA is TGTGCCAGCAGCGGAAGGGAGGGGCCCTACGAGCAGTACTTC. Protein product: CASSGREGPYEQYF.

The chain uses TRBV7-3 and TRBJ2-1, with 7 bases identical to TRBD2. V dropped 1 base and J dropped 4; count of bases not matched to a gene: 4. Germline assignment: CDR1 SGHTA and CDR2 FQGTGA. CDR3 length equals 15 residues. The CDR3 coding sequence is TGTGCCAGCAGCTTAAGAGGTAGCGGGTACAATGAGCAGTTCTTC. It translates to CASSLRGSGYNEQFF.

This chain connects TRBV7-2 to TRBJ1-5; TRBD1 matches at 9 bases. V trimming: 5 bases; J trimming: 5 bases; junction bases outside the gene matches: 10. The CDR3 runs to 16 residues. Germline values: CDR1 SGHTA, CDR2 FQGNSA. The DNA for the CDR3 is TGTGCCAGCAGCCCGTACCCCGGACAGGGGTATCAGCCCCAGCATTTT. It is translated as CASSPYPGQGYQPQHF.

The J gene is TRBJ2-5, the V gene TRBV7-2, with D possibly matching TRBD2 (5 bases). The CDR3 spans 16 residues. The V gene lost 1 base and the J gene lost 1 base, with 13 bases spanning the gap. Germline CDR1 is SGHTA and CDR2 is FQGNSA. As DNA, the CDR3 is TGTGCCAGCAGCTTAGACCCCCCCGGAGGCCAAGAGACCCAGTACTTC. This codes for CASSLDPPGGQETQYF. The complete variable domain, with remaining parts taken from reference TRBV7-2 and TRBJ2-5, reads GAGVSQSPSNKVTEKGKDVELRCDPISGHTALYWYRQSLGQGLEFLIYFQGNSAPDKSGLPSDRFSAERTGGSVSTLTIQRTQQEDSAVYLCASSLDPPGGQETQYFGPGTRLLVL.

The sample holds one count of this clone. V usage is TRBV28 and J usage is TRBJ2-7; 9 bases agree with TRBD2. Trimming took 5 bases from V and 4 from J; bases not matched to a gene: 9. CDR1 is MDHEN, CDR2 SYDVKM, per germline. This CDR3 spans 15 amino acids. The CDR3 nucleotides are TGTGCCAGCAGTCCCCCCCAGGCGGGAGGGTACGAGCAGTACTTC. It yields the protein CASSPPQAGGYEQYF.

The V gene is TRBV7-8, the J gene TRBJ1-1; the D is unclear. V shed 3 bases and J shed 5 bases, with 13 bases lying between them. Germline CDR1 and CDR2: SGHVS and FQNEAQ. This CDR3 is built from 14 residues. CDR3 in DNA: TGTGCCAGCAGCTTGAGGCCCAGCGGAACTGAAGCTTTCTTT. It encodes CASSLRPSGTEAFF.

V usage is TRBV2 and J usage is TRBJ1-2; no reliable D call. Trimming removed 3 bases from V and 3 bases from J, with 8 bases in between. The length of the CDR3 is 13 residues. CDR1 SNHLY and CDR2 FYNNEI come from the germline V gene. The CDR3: CASSDNMDYGYTF. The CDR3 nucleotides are TGTGCCAGCAGTGACAACATGGACTATGGCTACACCTTC.

CDR3 sequence (DNA): TGTGCCACCGAAGGGACTAGCGGGGGGGCCGACAATGAGCAGTTCTTC. Translating gives CATEGTSGGADNEQFF. The chain has TRBV24-1 and TRBJ2-1, with 16 bases aligning to TRBD2. The CDR3 has 16 residues. CDR1 is KGHDR, CDR2 SFDVKD, per germline. The V segment lost 9 bases and the J segment 5 bases; nucleotides outside the gene matches: 6.

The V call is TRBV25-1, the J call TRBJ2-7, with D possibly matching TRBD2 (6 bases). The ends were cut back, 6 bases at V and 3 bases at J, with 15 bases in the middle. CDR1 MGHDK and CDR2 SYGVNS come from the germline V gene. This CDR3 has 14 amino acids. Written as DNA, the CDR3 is TGTGCCAGCAGCGCTTGGCGGGGAAACTACGAGCAGTACTTC. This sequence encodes CASSAWRGNYEQYF.

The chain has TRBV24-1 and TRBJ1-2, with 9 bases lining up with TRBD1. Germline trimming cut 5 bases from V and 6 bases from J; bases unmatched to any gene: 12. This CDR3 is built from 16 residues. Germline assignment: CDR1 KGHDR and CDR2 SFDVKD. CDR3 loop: CATSGSAVGQGNGYTF. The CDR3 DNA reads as TGTGCCACCAGTGGTTCCGCCGTGGGACAGGGAAATGGCTACACCTTC.

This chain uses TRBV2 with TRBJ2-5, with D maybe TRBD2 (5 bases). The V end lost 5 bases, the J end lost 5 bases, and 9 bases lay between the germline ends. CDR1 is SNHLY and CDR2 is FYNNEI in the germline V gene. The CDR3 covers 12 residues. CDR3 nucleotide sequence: TGTGCCAGCAGTTACGTAGCGGAGACCCAGTACTTC. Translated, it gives CASSYVAETQYF.

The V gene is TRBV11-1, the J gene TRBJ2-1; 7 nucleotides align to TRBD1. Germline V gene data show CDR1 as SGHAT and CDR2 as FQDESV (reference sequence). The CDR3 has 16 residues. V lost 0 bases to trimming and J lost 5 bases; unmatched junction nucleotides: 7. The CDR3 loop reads CASSLAGGPNNNEQFF. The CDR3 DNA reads TGTGCCAGCAGCTTAGCAGGGGGCCCGAATAACAATGAGCAGTTCTTC. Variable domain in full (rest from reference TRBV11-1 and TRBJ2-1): EAEVAQSPRYKITEKSQAVAFWCDPISGHATLYWYRQILGQGPELLVQFQDESVVDDSQLPKDRFSAERLKGVDSTLKIQPAELGDSAMYLCASSLAGGPNNNEQFFGPGTRLTVL.

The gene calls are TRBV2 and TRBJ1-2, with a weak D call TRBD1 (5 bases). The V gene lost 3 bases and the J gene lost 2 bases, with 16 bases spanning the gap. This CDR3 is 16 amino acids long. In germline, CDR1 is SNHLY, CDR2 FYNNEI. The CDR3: CASSEGRGGRNYGYTF. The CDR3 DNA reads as TGTGCCAGCAGTGAGGGGAGGGGCGGCAGGAACTATGGCTACACCTTC.

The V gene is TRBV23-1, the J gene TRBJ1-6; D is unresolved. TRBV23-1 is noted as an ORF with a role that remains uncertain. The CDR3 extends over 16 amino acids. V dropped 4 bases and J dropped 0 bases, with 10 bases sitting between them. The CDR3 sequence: CASSLGLSSYNSPLHF. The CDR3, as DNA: TGCGCCAGCAGTCTCGGGTTGAGCTCCTATAATTCACCCCTCCACTTT.

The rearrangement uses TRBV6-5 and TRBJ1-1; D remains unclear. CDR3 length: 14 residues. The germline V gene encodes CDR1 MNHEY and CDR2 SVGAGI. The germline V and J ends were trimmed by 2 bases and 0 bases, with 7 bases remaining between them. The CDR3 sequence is CASSYQALNTEAFF. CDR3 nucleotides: TGTGCCAGCAGTTACCAGGCCTTGAACACTGAAGCTTTCTTT.

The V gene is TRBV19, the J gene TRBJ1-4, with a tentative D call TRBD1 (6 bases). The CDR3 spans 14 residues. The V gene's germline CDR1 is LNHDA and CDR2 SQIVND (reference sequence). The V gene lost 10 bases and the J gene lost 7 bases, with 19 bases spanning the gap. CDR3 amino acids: CATVRRGPGEKLFF. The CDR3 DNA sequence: TGTGCCACTGTCAGGCGGGGGCCAGGTGAAAAACTGTTTTTT.

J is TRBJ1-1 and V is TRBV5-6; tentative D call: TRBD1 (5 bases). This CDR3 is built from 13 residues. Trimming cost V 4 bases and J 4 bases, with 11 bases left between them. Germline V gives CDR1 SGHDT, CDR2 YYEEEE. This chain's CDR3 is CASSQQRGTEAFF. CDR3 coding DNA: TGTGCCAGCAGCCAACAAAGGGGCACTGAAGCTTTCTTT.

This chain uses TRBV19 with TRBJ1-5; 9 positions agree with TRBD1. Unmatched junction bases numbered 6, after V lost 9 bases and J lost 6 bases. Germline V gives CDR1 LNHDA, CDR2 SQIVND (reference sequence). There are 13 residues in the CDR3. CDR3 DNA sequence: TGTGCCAGCCTGGGACAGGGCATTCAGCCCCAGCATTTT. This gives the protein CASLGQGIQPQHF.

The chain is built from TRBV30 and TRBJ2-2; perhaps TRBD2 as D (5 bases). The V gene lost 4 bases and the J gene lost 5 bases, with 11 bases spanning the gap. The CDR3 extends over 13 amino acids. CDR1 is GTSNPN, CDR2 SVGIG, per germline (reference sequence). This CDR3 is CAWNRGSTGELFF. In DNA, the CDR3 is TGTGCCTGGAATCGCGGGTCTACCGGGGAGCTGTTTTTT.

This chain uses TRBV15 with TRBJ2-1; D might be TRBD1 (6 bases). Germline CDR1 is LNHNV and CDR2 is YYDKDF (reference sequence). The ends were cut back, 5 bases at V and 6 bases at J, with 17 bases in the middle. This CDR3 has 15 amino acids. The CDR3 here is CATSSGDNRGNEQFF. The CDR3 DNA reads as TGTGCCACCAGCTCCGGGGACAATAGGGGCAATGAGCAGTTCTTC.

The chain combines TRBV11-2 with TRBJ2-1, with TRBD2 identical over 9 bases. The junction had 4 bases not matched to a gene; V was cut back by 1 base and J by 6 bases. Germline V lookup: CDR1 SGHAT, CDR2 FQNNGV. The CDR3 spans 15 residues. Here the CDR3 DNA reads TGTGCCAGCAGCTTAGGTAGCGGGAGCTCCAATGAGCAGTTCTTC. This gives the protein CASSLGSGSSNEQFF.

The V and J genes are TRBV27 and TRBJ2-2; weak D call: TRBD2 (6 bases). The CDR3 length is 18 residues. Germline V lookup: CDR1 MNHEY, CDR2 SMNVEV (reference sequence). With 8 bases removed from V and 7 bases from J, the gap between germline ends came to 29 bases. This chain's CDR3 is CASSGTLGLHRTSGELFF. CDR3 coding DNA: TGTGCCAGCTCTGGTACATTGGGACTCCACAGAACAAGCGGGGAGCTGTTTTTT.

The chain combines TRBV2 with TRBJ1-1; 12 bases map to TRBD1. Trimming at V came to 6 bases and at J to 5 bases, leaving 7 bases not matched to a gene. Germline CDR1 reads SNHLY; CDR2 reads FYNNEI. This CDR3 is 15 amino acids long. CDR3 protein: CASRPGQGARTEAFF. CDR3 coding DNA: TGTGCCAGCAGACCGGGACAGGGGGCGCGGACTGAAGCTTTCTTT.